The sequence of this T cell receptor (beta chain) was determined in a study of Tregs in tolerant kidney transplant recipients. V was pared by 5 bases and J by 0 bases, with 8 bases of the junction left unmatched. This CDR3 has 18 amino acids. The germline V gene has CDR1 SGHVS and CDR2 FNYEAQ. Sequenced by immunoSEQ multiplex PCR; TCRdb stores in-frame clones only, minus some. Of 200,000 to 300,000 clones detected, around 81% appear once; the ten largest clones hold around 0.6%. The sequencing sample was made of CD4+ T cells from blood. The chain combines TRBV7-6 with TRBJ2-1; 12 bases are shared with TRBD2. This clonotype was obtained from a human donor in good health. Here the CDR3 DNA reads TGTGCCAGCAGCCCGCAGGGACTAGCGGGCGTCTCCTACAATGAGCAGTTCTTC. Translated: CASSPQGLAGVSYNEQFF.